The 20 T cell receptor beta chains below come from one sample, sequenced in a study of T cells in Graves' hyperthyroidism and ophthalmopathy. Amplified TCR beta CDR3 regions came from RNA transcripts. With the HTBI primer set, the TCR CDR3 went through a first round of RT-PCR. TCRdb reanalysed the multiplex PCR reads using MiXCR and keeps one entry per CDR3 protein. The data contain over 700,000 distinct CDR3 sequences, approximately 19% of them seen just once; the ten biggest clones take up approximately 15%. Sequencing was carried out using blood. The receptor set was obtained from a woman aged 45 to 65 with Graves' hyperthyroidism that later progressed to Graves' ophthalmopathy.

The sample holds a few counts of this clonotype. This chain connects TRBV2 to TRBJ2-2; 9 nucleotides match TRBD2. The CDR3 length is 16 residues. Per the germline V gene, CDR1 is SNHLY and CDR2 is FYNNEI. After removal of 2 bases from V and 11 bases from J, the junction contained 12 bases not matched to a gene. CDR3 DNA: TGTGCCAGCAGTGAAATAGCGGGGGTAGGACTCACCGAGCTGTTTTTT. This encodes CASSEIAGVGLTELFF.

The chain employs TRBV5-4 and TRBJ2-7, with D tentatively TRBD1 (5 bases). This CDR3 spans 15 amino acids. The V end lost 4 bases, the J end lost 2 bases, and 16 bases lay between the germline ends. From germline, CDR1 is SGHNT and CDR2 YYREEE (reference sequence). CDR3 coding DNA: TGTGCCAGCAGCCAACTCTCGGTGGGGCCCTACGAGCAGTACTTC. As protein: CASSQLSVGPYEQYF.

The genes are TRBV20-1 and TRBJ1-5; no clear D gene. The CDR3 loop spans 17 amino acids. Germline V lookup: CDR1 DFQATT, CDR2 SNEGSKA (reference sequence). Trimming removed 0 bases at V and 1 base at J, with 16 bases between. The CDR3: CSARDRKLAQSNQPQHF. The CDR3 DNA sequence: TGCAGTGCTAGAGACCGAAAGTTGGCACAGAGCAATCAGCCCCAGCATTTT.

The chain couples TRBV5-4 to TRBJ2-2; TRBD1 matches at 8 bases. The junction had 9 bases not matched to a gene; V was cut back by 4 bases and J by 4 bases. CDR3 length: 16 amino acids. Germline V CDR1 and CDR2: SGHNT, YYREEE (reference sequence). This CDR3 reads CASSGRTGSPTGELFF. Written as DNA, the CDR3 is TGTGCCAGCAGCGGACGGACAGGGTCGCCCACCGGGGAGCTGTTTTTT.

The sample holds a few counts of this clonotype. The CDR3 region is CASTTSGGPYSGANVLTF. The DNA for the CDR3 is TGTGCCAGCACAACCTCTGGCGGGCCCTATTCTGGGGCCAACGTCCTGACTTTC. This chain links TRBV27 with TRBJ2-6; a weak D match, TRBD2 (5 bases). Germline loops: CDR1 MNHEY, CDR2 SMNVEV (reference sequence). The CDR3 has 18 amino acids. V lost 7 bases and J lost 1, with 20 bases in between. Drawing the rest from reference TRBV27 and TRBJ2-6, the complete variable domain is EAQVTQNPRYLITVTGKKLTVTCSQNMNHEYMSWYRQDPGLGLRQIYYSMNVEVTDKGDVPEGYKVSRKEKRNFPLILESPSPNQTSLYFCASTTSGGPYSGANVLTFGAGSRLTVL.

This clonotype was observed many times. The chain combines TRBV6-6 with TRBJ2-1; 7 nucleotides match TRBD2. CDR1 and CDR2 (germline): MNHNY, SVGAGI (reference sequence). Trimming at V came to 0 bases and at J to 4 bases, leaving 6 bases not matched to a gene. This CDR3 has 16 amino acids. The CDR3 nucleotides are TGTGCCAGCAGTTACTCTGCCCAGCGGGGTTACAATGAGCAGTTCTTC. Its translation: CASSYSAQRGYNEQFF.

This clonotype occurred many times. The rearrangement links TRBV18 to TRBJ2-5; TRBD1 agrees at 11 bases. Losses at the gene ends were 4 bases for V and 0 bases for J; bases not matched to a gene: 1. The CDR3 is 15 amino acids. The germline CDR1 and CDR2 sequences are KGHSH and LQKENI. The chain's CDR3 is CASSRGQGDQETQYF. CDR3 nucleotide sequence: TGTGCCAGCTCACGGGGACAGGGGGACCAAGAGACCCAGTACTTC.

In its sample, this clonotype was seen once. The chain has TRBV9 and TRBJ2-1; TRBD2 aligns across 10 bases. Germline-derived CDR1 and CDR2 are SGDLS and YYNGEE. The V segment lost 0 bases and the J segment 9 bases; nucleotides outside the gene matches: 9. The CDR3 length is 16 residues. The CDR3 nucleotides read TGTGCCAGCAGCGTAGACAGCGGGGGGGCCGCGGGTGAGCAGTTCTTC. Encoded protein: CASSVDSGGAAGEQFF.

This clonotype was recorded at least ten times. This chain connects TRBV29-1 to TRBJ2-3; 7 bases are a match to TRBD1. The V gene end was trimmed by 0 bases and the J gene end by 4 bases; junction bases not matched to a gene: 4. From germline, CDR1 is SQVTM and CDR2 ANQGSEA. The CDR3 has 14 amino acids. The CDR3 sequence is CSVEDGQGADTQYF. Here the CDR3 DNA reads TGCAGCGTTGAAGATGGGCAGGGGGCAGATACGCAGTATTTT.

The chain employs TRBV6-4 and TRBJ2-3; D not certain. Germline V lookup: CDR1 MRHNA, CDR2 SNTAGT. The CDR3 spans 15 residues. The V gene lost 2 bases and the J gene lost 0 bases, with 9 bases spanning the gap. As DNA, the CDR3 is TGTGCCAGCAGTGACGGCGGTACTAGCACAGATACGCAGTATTTT. Its protein is CASSDGGTSTDTQYF.

The chain recombines TRBV6-5 with TRBJ1-2; D ambiguous. Germline V gives CDR1 MNHEY, CDR2 SVGAGI. The length of the CDR3 is 17 residues. The ends were cut back, 0 bases at V and 8 bases at J, with 22 bases in the middle. CDR3: CASSYSKAGSGKGGYTF. CDR3 coding DNA: TGTGCCAGCAGTTACTCGAAGGCAGGAAGTGGGAAAGGCGGCTACACCTTC.

This clonotype has more than one count but fewer than ten. The chain recombines TRBV6-1 with TRBJ2-7; 8 bases are shared with TRBD2. Germline V gives CDR1 MNHNS, CDR2 SASEGT. V lost 7 bases, J lost 1 base, and 12 bases stayed unmatched. The length of the CDR3 is 16 residues. DNA for the CDR3: TGTGCCAGCACTAGCGGGCCGGGACTGGGATCCTACGAGCAGTACTTC. Amino acids: CASTSGPGLGSYEQYF.

Many counts were recorded for this clonotype. The CDR3 region is CASSWTTGGNQPQHF. For the CDR3, the DNA is TGTGCCAGCAGCTGGACGACAGGGGGTAATCAGCCCCAGCATTTT. The genes are TRBV5-5 and TRBJ1-5; 9 positions match TRBD1. The CDR3 has 15 residues. The V segment lost 3 bases and the J segment 4 bases; nucleotides outside the gene matches: 5. Germline V gene lookup returns CDR1 SGHKS and CDR2 YYEKEE (reference sequence).

This clonotype came up a few times. The V gene is TRBV10-3, the J gene TRBJ1-6; TRBD1 might be the D (5 bases). Trimming left V 5 bases short and J 4 bases short, with 15 bases between. This CDR3 is 16 amino acids long. Germline V lookup: CDR1 ENHRY, CDR2 SYGVKD. The chain's CDR3 is CAISKGLGPYNSPLHF. The CDR3 DNA is TGTGCCATCAGTAAGGGGTTGGGCCCATATAATTCACCCCTCCACTTT.

This clonotype was recorded at least ten times. The junction does not match germline at one end; this may be a read error. The J gene is TRBJ2-5, the V gene TRBV18; 10 bases are a match to TRBD1. Germline CDR1 is KGHSH and CDR2 is LQKENI. The CDR3 runs 16 residues. This CDR3 reads CANSSGQGIERETQYF. The CDR3 DNA follows: TGTGCCAACTCATCGGGACAGGGGATTGAGAGAGAGACCCAGTACTTC.

The V call is TRBV9, the J call TRBJ2-3, with a possible D match to TRBD2 (5 bases). The CDR3 totals 14 residues. The V end lost 4 bases, the J end lost 6 bases, and 15 bases lay between the germline ends. Germline V gene sequence: CDR1 SGDLS, CDR2 YYNGEE. The DNA for the CDR3 is TGTGCCAGCAGCACTACAACCGCGGGCGATACGCAGTATTTT. This translates into CASSTTTAGDTQYF.

This clonotype has just a few counts. This chain links TRBV6-5 with TRBJ2-7; 11 nucleotides align to TRBD2. V was pared by 4 bases and J by 3 bases, with 5 bases of the junction left unmatched. This CDR3 comprises 15 residues. Germline loops: CDR1 MNHEY, CDR2 SVGAGI. CDR3 protein: CASSSTGTSGYEQYF. The CDR3 coding sequence is TGTGCCAGCAGTTCGACAGGGACTAGCGGCTACGAGCAGTACTTC.

V usage is TRBV7-9 and J usage is TRBJ1-6; the match to TRBD1 covers 10 bases. V lost 5 bases, J lost 9 bases, and 10 bases stayed unmatched. This CDR3 contains 16 residues. Germline CDR1 reads SEHNR; CDR2 reads FQNEAQ (reference sequence). Here the CDR3 reads CASSRMAGTGASPLHF. The CDR3 nucleotides read TGTGCCAGCAGCCGTATGGCCGGGACAGGGGCTTCACCCCTCCACTTT. Full variable domain (rest looked up from reference TRBV7-9 and TRBJ1-6): DTGVSQNPRHKITKRGQNVTFRCDPISEHNRLYWYRQTLGQGPEFLTYFQNEAQLEKSRLLSDRFSAERPKGSFSTLEIQRTEQGDSAMYLCASSRMAGTGASPLHFGNGTRLTVT.

This chain links TRBV20-1 with TRBJ2-3; D may be TRBD2 (6 bases). V was shortened by 4 bases and J by 2 bases, with 16 bases between the two germline ends. Germline lookup yields CDR1 DFQATT and CDR2 SNEGSKA (reference sequence). CDR3 size: 15 residues. The DNA for the CDR3 is TGCAGTGCTACAAGGACTAATTTCCCCACAGATACGCAGTATTTT. This encodes CSATRTNFPTDTQYF.

J is TRBJ1-2 and V is TRBV4-1; D gene ambiguous. Trimming shortened V by 1 base and J by 8 bases, and 14 bases separated the two germline ends. The length of the CDR3 is 14 residues. Germline-derived CDR1 and CDR2 are MGHRA and YSYEKL. The CDR3 sequence: CASSQAGGRGGYTF. CDR3 nucleotides: TGCGCCAGCAGCCAAGCCGGTGGGCGCGGGGGCTACACCTTC.